The 3 T cell receptor beta chains below all came from one sample that was sequenced in a study of blood T cells in healthy people across ages. Then a second PCR, running roughly 7 to 11 cycles, was carried out with a sample-barcoded 5' primer and a J-beta primer mix. TCRdb ran MiXCR on the 5' RACE reads and lists one entry per CDR3 protein. The sample lists about 1.8 million distinct CDR3 sequences; roughly 50% were seen once. Sequencing was done on a sample of blood. These receptors were obtained from a woman aged 35 to 49 in good health.

The chain recombines TRBV27 with TRBJ1-2; 10 bases fit TRBD1. Germline values: CDR1 MNHEY, CDR2 SMNVEV (reference sequence). CDR3 length equals 15 residues. With 2 bases clipped from V and 6 bases from J, the junction kept 6 bases outside the gene matches. The CDR3 DNA follows: TGTGCCAGCAGTTTAGGATACGGGACAGGGGATGGCTACACCTTC. It encodes CASSLGYGTGDGYTF.

This clonotype was picked up a small number of times. The rearrangement links TRBV6-6 to TRBJ2-5; perhaps TRBD1 as D (5 bases). The CDR3 contains 12 residues. Germline V gives CDR1 MNHNY, CDR2 SVGAGI (reference sequence). V dropped 6 bases and J dropped 5 bases, with 10 bases sitting between them. CDR3 nucleotide sequence: TGTGCCAGCAGGGCAGGGTGGGAGACCCAGTACTTC. Its protein product is CASRAGWETQYF.

This clonotype appeared a few times. The rearrangement uses TRBV28 and TRBJ2-1; D call uncertain. The V gene's germline CDR1 is MDHEN and CDR2 SYDVKM. Trimming left V 2 bases short and J 1 base short, with 6 bases between. This CDR3 contains 14 residues. CDR3 protein: CASSLVVSYNEQFF. CDR3 sequence (DNA): TGTGCCAGCAGTTTAGTCGTGTCCTACAATGAGCAGTTCTTC.